This section outlines one T cell receptor beta chain sequence together with its context. Its antigen is currently unknown. This entry is derived from a study of T cell responses to AZD1222 COVID-19 vaccine. Study results and limitations: Spike-spanning, vaccine-associated CD4 TCRs were dominant at 160-218 and 743-854.

Germline CDR1 SGHNT, CDR2 YENEEA. The CDR3 is 14 amino acids. Trimming took 5 bases from V and 3 from J, leaving 8 bases between them. Clones were sequenced by immunoSEQ multiplex PCR, and TCRdb holds only the in-frame ones, with some missing. The sample shows about 150,000 clones, approximately 88% of them seen only once. The clonotype comes from an adult in good health. Here the sequenced sample was peripheral blood, taken on day 0 of AZD1222 vaccination. The chain uses TRBV11-3 and TRBJ2-6, with D tentatively TRBD1 (5 bases). In DNA form, the CDR3 reads TGTGCCAGCAGCAAGGGGTTTGGGGCCAACGTCCTGACTTTC. As protein: CASSKGFGANVLTF. Together with reference TRBV11-3 and TRBJ2-6, the CDR3 gives the full variable domain: EAGVVQSPRYKIIEKKQPVAFWCNPISGHNTLYWYLQNLGQGPELLIRYENEEAVDDSQLPKDRFSAERLKGVDSTLKIQPAELGDSAVYLCASSKGFGANVLTFGAGSRLTVL.